This T cell receptor beta chain was sequenced during a study of T cells expressing NK-cell markers. The CDR3 contains 14 residues. Germline lookup yields CDR1 KGHDR and CDR2 SFDVKD. With the 5' RACE reads reprocessed, TCRdb shows one record per CDR3 protein and no DNA. The sample has 440,000 or so distinct CDR3 sequences, and its top ten clones hold more than 7%. The chain uses TRBV24-1 and TRBJ2-3. Sequencing was done on a sample of blood T cells: a sorted CD56 or NKG2C T cell subset, CD4+ or CD8+ T cells, or bulk PBMC T cells (not recorded which). This receptor was identified in a woman aged 18 to 75 in good health. The CDR3 sequence is CATSDWGWPDTQYF.